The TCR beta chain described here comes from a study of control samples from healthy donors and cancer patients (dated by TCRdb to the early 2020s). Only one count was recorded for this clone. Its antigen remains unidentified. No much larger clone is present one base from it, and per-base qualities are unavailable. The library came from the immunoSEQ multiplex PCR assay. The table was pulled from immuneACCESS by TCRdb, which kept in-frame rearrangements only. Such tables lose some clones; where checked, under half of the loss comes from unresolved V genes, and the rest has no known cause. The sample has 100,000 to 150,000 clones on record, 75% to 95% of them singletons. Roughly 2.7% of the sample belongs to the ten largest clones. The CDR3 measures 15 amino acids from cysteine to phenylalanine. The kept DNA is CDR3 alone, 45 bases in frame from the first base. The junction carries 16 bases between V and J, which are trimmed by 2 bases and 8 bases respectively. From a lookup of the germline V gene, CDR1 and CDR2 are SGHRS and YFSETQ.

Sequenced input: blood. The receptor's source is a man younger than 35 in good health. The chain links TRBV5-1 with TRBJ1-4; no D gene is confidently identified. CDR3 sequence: CASSFIPARVEKLFF. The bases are TGCGCCAGCAGCTTCATCCCCGCACGGGTCGAAAAACTGTTTTTT.